This T cell receptor beta chain was profiled in a study of molecular identifiers for immune sequencing clone quantification listed by TCRdb under 2018. For the study in its entirety: In a replicate experiment, RNA from approximately 22,000 or 94,000 naive CD8 T cells was split into five aliquots, four of which were sequenced. The study was a methods study using CD8 T cells to benchmark molecular-identifier clustering-based TCR repertoire sequencing (MIDCIRS) and TCR RNA copy counting. Overall results and qualifications from the work: Spiked-in Jurkat TCR RNA equal to a single cell's worth was reported to be detectable even within 1,200,000 naive CD8 T cells. Without barcode sub-clustering, chimeric consensus sequences inflated TCR diversity; chimeras reached as high as 47%. The naive libraries included spiked-in Jurkat TCR RNA (10 copies' worth), and this RNA is not part of the donor repertoire. Highly expanded clone sizes could be underestimated if identical TCR molecules share a barcode. Modeling estimated around 3.2 recovered TCR RNA copies per cell, compared with 9.5 to 10 by digital PCR, which implies roughly 29% capture efficiency. Clones above 20 RNA copies held over 97% of molecules in CMV-specific effector cells but under 1% in naive cells.

Concerning this clonotype: Its antigen is currently not known. It may be a read error: a sequence one base away is much more abundant.

Naive CD8 T cell libraries were made from approximately 20,000 to 1,000,000 sorted cells using 10%, 30% or 50% of purified RNA. Naive CD8 T cells were FACS-sorted as CD8+CD4-CCR7+CD45RA+ on a BD FACSAria II into RLT Plus buffer. To test detection sensitivity, Jurkat RNA equivalent to nine to ten TCR copies was spiked into samples of about 19,000-1,000,000 naive CD8 T cells. CD8 T cells were enriched with RosetteSep CD8+ T Cell Enrichment Cocktail and Ficoll-Paque, followed by ACK red cell lysis. Spanning cysteine to phenylalanine, the CDR3 consists of 14 amino acids. Left in the record is the CDR3 DNA by itself, 42 bases read in frame from the first base. From a lookup of the germline V gene, CDR1 and CDR2 are SQVTM and ANQGSEA. The germline ends are 13 bases apart after V is trimmed by 2 bases and J by 2 bases. Library preparation was by PCR. This sample was sequenced with a NextSeq 500. Bulk TCR libraries were prepared as previously described, using TCR primers listed in Table S5. Purification of total RNA was performed with the Qiagen AllPrep DNA/RNA kit. Before any analysis, reads coming from multiple sequencing runs of the same library were combined into one pool. As for the original processing: Reads were retained only if an exact TCR constant sequence was present, and the retained reads were trimmed to 150 nt and grouped according to their 12-nt molecular barcodes. Reads within each barcode group were sub-clustered using a 15% Levenshtein threshold, and quality-weighted consensus sequences were constructed for each RNA molecule. Non-functional sequences were excluded, and lower-count sequences lying one edit away from another sequence were also excluded. Based on a fit of two negative binomial distributions, barcode sub-clusters having less than 20% of the maximum read count were discarded. Through fastp at Q25 and MiXCR, TCRdb rebuilt clones from the public reads, retaining in-frame beta chains. Each CDR3 protein appears once, grouped with its most common genes and DNA. These V and J calls originate from TCRdb's pipeline instead of the authors' own analysis. In this sample the table shows around 460,000 distinct CDR3 sequences, less than 30% of which occur a single time. 0.7% to 0.9% of the sample is held by the ten biggest clonotypes.

Sequencing used naive CD8+ T cells from blood, with Jurkat cell RNA spiked in. The intended sense of this specimen's cell subset or site label: FACS-sorted CD8+CD4-CCR7+CD45RA+ naive T cells. In this chain, TRBV29-1 is recombined with TRBJ2-7; perhaps TRBD1 is the D gene, with 5 bases matching. The sequence was obtained from a human donor in good health. Some libraries in this study had Jurkat cell RNA spiked in. This receptor has the CDR3 CSVERAGSPYEQYF. The sequenced DNA is TGCAGCGTTGAACGGGCAGGGTCTCCCTACGAGCAGTACTTC.